The sequence of this T cell receptor (beta chain) was determined in a study of shared clonotypes between healthy human individuals. Study-wide findings and caveats: Limitation of the genetic and exposure-history diversity represented came from the few donors. Four donors had around 5% of their naive CD4 clonotypes in common.

A note on this clone: Its antigen is still unknown.

Germline CDR1 WSHSY, CDR2 SAAADI. There are 12 residues in the CDR3. Trimming stripped 8 bases from V and 1 base from J, with 9 bases between. Authors' data handling: There were no quality scores in the junction-only immunoSEQ sequences, so filtering differed. This table comes from immunoSEQ multiplex PCR, and its TCRdb copy is limited to in-frame clones, with some not included. That table is the source of V, J and clone size, and D and trimming were worked out from the DNA. The sample contains about 700,000 clones, about 90% of which appear only once. CD8 cells classed as naive were CD45RO-negative and positively selected for CCR7, excluding terminally differentiated effector memory CD45RA+ cells.

This receptor was taken from a man younger than 40 in good health. The V and J genes are TRBV10-2 and TRBJ2-7; D tentatively fits TRBD1 or TRBD2 (5 bases each). Sequenced material: naive CD8+ T cells sorted from blood. CDR3 loop: CASGTESYEQYF. As DNA, the CDR3 is TGCGCCAGCGGGACCGAGTCCTACGAGCAGTACTTC.